Shown below are 20 T cell receptor beta chains from a single sample sequenced in a study of T cell responses to AZD1222 COVID-19 vaccine. This table comes from immunoSEQ multiplex PCR, and its TCRdb copy is limited to in-frame clones, with some not included. The repertoire has 130,000 or so clones, more than 85% of them found once; the top ten carry approximately 3.4%. The material was peripheral blood, obtained on day 0 of AZD1222 vaccination. These receptors were collected from an adult in good health.

The chain links TRBV15 to TRBJ2-7; possibly TRBD2 for D (6 bases). V was clipped by 5 bases and J by 3 bases, with 11 bases between them. CDR1 and CDR2 (germline): LNHNV, YYDKDF (reference sequence). This CDR3 comprises 13 residues. Here the CDR3 DNA reads TGTGCCACCAGCGGGCGGGAACGCTACGAGCAGTACTTC. This sequence encodes CATSGRERYEQYF.

The V gene is TRBV5-1, the J gene TRBJ1-4, with D unresolved. The V gene's germline CDR1 is SGHRS and CDR2 YFSETQ. The CDR3 consists of 15 residues. Between the trimmed V and J ends, which lost 3 bases and 4 bases, there was a span of 13 bases. CDR3 amino acids: CASSYQSPGNEKLFF. The DNA for the CDR3 is TGCGCCAGCAGCTATCAGTCGCCCGGTAATGAAAAACTGTTTTTT.

The chain joins TRBV6-5 to TRBJ2-7, with TRBD2 identical over 7 bases. Per germline, CDR1 MNHEY and CDR2 SVGAGI. This CDR3 has 15 amino acids. V was clipped by 6 bases and J by 0 bases; unmatched bases: 8. CDR3 protein: CASSPSGGGSYEQYF. CDR3 DNA: TGTGCCAGCAGCCCCTCGGGCGGGGGCTCCTACGAGCAGTACTTC.

CDR3 sequence: CASSLLREELFF. The CDR3 DNA reads TGTGCCAGCAGCTTACTTCGGGAGGAGCTGTTTTTT. The chain combines TRBV7-9 with TRBJ2-2, with a weak D call TRBD2 (5 bases). The CDR3 extends over 12 amino acids. The germline V gene encodes CDR1 SEHNR and CDR2 FQNEAQ (reference sequence). V shed 2 bases and J shed 10 bases, with 8 bases lying between them. Based on the CDR3 plus reference TRBV7-9 and TRBJ2-2, the full variable domain is DTGVSQNPRHKITKRGQNVTFRCDPISEHNRLYWYRQTLGQGPEFLTYFQNEAQLEKSRLLSDRFSAERPKGSFSTLEIQRTEQGDSAMYLCASSLLREELFFGEGSRLTVL.

The V and J genes are TRBV6-1 and TRBJ1-3; no reliable D call. The CDR3 is 13 amino acids. The germline V gene has CDR1 MNHNS and CDR2 SASEGT. Trimming removed 3 bases from V and 1 base from J, with 4 bases in between. For the CDR3, the DNA is TGTGCCAGCAGTGACAGATCTGGAAACACCATATATTTT. This sequence encodes CASSDRSGNTIYF.

The genes are TRBV2 and TRBJ1-6; D is unresolved. The germline V gene encodes CDR1 SNHLY and CDR2 FYNNEI. This CDR3 is built from 16 residues. V lost 3 bases, J lost 5 bases, and 14 bases lay in between. The CDR3 DNA sequence: TGTGCCAGCAGTGAGGTCCAGGACGGCGATAATTCACCCCTCCACTTT. Translating gives CASSEVQDGDNSPLHF.

The J gene is TRBJ1-5, the V gene TRBV7-2; D ambiguous. The CDR3 has 12 amino acids. Trimming removed 5 bases at V and 0 bases at J, with 2 bases between. Germline CDR1 SGHTA, CDR2 FQGNSA. In nucleotides, the CDR3 is TGTGCCAGCAGCGATAGCAATCAGCCCCAGCATTTT. It codes for CASSDSNQPQHF.

The gene calls are TRBV15 and TRBJ2-1; D ambiguous. From germline, CDR1 is LNHNV and CDR2 YYDKDF (reference sequence). Trimming removed 0 bases from V and 6 bases from J, with 9 bases in between. This CDR3 has 14 residues. The CDR3 is CATSRDRKANEQFF. The DNA for the CDR3 is TGTGCCACCAGCAGAGATCGGAAGGCCAATGAGCAGTTCTTC.

This rearrangement joins TRBV19 to TRBJ1-3; D perhaps matches TRBD1 (6 bases). CDR1 LNHDA and CDR2 SQIVND come from the germline V gene (reference sequence). The CDR3 contains 13 residues. Trimming stripped 9 bases from V and 0 bases from J, with 9 bases between. The CDR3 region is CASYRASGNTIYF. As DNA, the CDR3 is TGTGCCAGCTACAGGGCCTCTGGAAACACCATATATTTT.

The chain links TRBV30 to TRBJ1-2; D is perhaps TRBD1 (5 bases). V lost 2 bases and J 2 bases, leaving 6 bases between the germline ends. The CDR3 spans 12 residues. The V gene's germline CDR1 is GTSNPN and CDR2 SVGIG (reference sequence). The CDR3 nucleotides are TGTGCCTGGAGTCCAGGGAACTATGGCTACACCTTC. Its translation: CAWSPGNYGYTF.

This chain links TRBV5-1 with TRBJ2-2, with 7 bases that match TRBD1. The CDR3 extends over 13 amino acids. Germline V gene lookup returns CDR1 SGHRS and CDR2 YFSETQ. V lost 5 bases to trimming and J lost 5 bases; unmatched junction nucleotides: 3. CDR3 nucleotides: TGCGCCAGCAGACTCAGGGGGACCGGGGAGCTGTTTTTT. Amino acid sequence: CASRLRGTGELFF. Combining the CDR3 with reference TRBV5-1 and TRBJ2-2 gives the whole variable domain KAGVTQTPRYLIKTRGQQVTLSCSPISGHRSVSWYQQTPGQGLQFLFEYFSETQRNKGNFPGRFSGRQFSNSRSEMNVSTLELGDSALYLCASRLRGTGELFFGEGSRLTVL.

The rearrangement uses TRBV10-3 and TRBJ2-5, with a weak D call TRBD2 (6 bases). V lost 2 bases to trimming and J lost 2 bases, with 9 bases between them. Germline-derived CDR1 and CDR2 are ENHRY and SYGVKD. This CDR3 spans 14 amino acids. The CDR3: CAISEGGFQETQYF. CDR3 nucleotide sequence: TGTGCCATCAGTGAGGGAGGGTTTCAAGAGACCCAGTACTTC.

This chain connects TRBV7-3 to TRBJ2-3, with 8 bases aligning to TRBD1. Looked up from germline, CDR1 is SGHTA and CDR2 is FQGTGA. This CDR3 region has 14 residues. V dropped 3 bases and J dropped 6; count of bases not matched to a gene: 5. The CDR3 here is CASSFGQGSDTQYF. In nucleotides, the CDR3 is TGTGCCAGCAGCTTCGGACAGGGCAGCGATACGCAGTATTTT.

The J gene is TRBJ2-7, the V gene TRBV9; D remains ambiguous. The CDR3 consists of 14 residues. The V and J ends lost 3 bases and 0 bases respectively, with 10 bases between them. Germline V gives CDR1 SGDLS, CDR2 YYNGEE. CDR3 nucleotides: TGTGCCAGCAGCGAATGGAGTGACTCCTACGAGCAGTACTTC. Translation gives CASSEWSDSYEQYF.

The rearrangement links TRBV9 to TRBJ1-2, with D unclear. This CDR3 is built from 12 residues. V lost 7 bases and J lost 4, with 11 bases in between. The germline gives CDR1 SGDLS, CDR2 YYNGEE. CDR3 amino acids: CASAQEAYGYTF. In nucleotides, the CDR3 is TGTGCCAGCGCTCAGGAGGCCTATGGCTACACCTTC.

The chain joins TRBV5-5 to TRBJ1-2; no reliable D call. The CDR3 is made up of 13 amino acids. Trimming cost V 3 bases and J 6 bases, with 12 bases left between them. Germline V gene sequence: CDR1 SGHKS, CDR2 YYEKEE (reference sequence). CDR3: CASSWKDGNGYTF. CDR3 bases: TGTGCCAGCAGCTGGAAGGACGGCAATGGCTACACCTTC.

This chain connects TRBV4-1 to TRBJ2-7, with 7 bases fitting TRBD1. Losses at the gene ends were 2 bases for V and 5 bases for J; bases not matched to a gene: 6. Per the germline V gene, CDR1 is MGHRA and CDR2 is YSYEKL. CDR3 size: 14 residues. The CDR3 spells CASSQIRDRDEQYF. The CDR3 region has the DNA TGCGCCAGCAGCCAAATCCGCGACAGGGACGAGCAGTACTTC.

The V call is TRBV2, the J call TRBJ2-6; D call uncertain. Germline V gene sequence: CDR1 SNHLY, CDR2 FYNNEI. The CDR3 length is 12 residues. The V end was cut by 5 bases, the J end by 2 bases, with 1 base between. The CDR3 DNA reads as TGTGCCAGCAGTACTGGGGCCAACGTCCTGACTTTC. This translates into CASSTGANVLTF.

The chain recombines TRBV2 with TRBJ2-7; TRBD2 agrees at 8 bases. The germline V gene has CDR1 SNHLY and CDR2 FYNNEI. The length of the CDR3 is 14 residues. Germline trimming cut 2 bases from V and 3 bases from J; bases unmatched to any gene: 3. The CDR3 spells CASSETSGYYEQYF. As DNA, the CDR3 is TGTGCCAGCAGTGAAACTAGCGGATACTACGAGCAGTACTTC.

The gene calls are TRBV6-6 and TRBJ2-1; TRBD1 matches at 7 bases. The V and J ends lost 7 bases and 0 bases, in that order; junction bases with no gene match: 9. CDR3 length: 16 amino acids. CDR1 is MNHNY, CDR2 SVGAGI, per germline (reference sequence). The CDR3 region is CASTLRQGASYNEQFF. CDR3 DNA sequence: TGTGCCAGCACCCTTCGACAGGGCGCCTCCTACAATGAGCAGTTCTTC.